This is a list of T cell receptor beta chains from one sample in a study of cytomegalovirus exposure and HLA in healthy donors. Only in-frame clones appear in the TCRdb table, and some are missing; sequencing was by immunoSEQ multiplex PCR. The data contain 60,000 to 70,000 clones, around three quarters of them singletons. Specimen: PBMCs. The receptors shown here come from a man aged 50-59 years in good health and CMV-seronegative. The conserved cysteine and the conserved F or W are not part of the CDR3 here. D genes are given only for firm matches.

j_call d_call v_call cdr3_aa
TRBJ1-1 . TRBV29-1 SVVTDTGKNTEAF
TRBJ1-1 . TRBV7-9 ASSFSSEAF
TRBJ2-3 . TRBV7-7 ASSLGGGGTDTQY
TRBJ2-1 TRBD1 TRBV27 ASRDRGIGNEQF
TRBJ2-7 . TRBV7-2 ASSHPGVPPYEQY
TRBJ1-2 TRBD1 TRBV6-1 ASSLPAGGGYGYT
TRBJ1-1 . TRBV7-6 ASSLASTSGNFEAF
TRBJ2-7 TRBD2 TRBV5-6 ASSLFGRVPTYEQY
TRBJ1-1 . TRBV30 ASRTSMNTEAF
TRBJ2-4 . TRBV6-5 ASSNRQIAKNIQY